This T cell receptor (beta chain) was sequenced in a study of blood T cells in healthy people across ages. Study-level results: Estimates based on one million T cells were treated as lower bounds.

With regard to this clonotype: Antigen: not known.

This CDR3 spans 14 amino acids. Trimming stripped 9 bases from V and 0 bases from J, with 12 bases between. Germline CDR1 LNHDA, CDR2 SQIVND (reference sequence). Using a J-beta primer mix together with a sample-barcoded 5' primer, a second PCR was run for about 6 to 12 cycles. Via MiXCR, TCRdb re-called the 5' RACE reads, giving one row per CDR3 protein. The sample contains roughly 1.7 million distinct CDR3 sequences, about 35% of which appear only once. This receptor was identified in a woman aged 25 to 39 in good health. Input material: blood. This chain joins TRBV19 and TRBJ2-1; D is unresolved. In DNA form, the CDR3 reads TGTGCCAGAACAGACGAGAGCTCCTACAATGAGCAGTTCTTC. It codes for CARTDESSYNEQFF. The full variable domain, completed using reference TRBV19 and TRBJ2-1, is DGGITQSPKYLFRKEGQNVTLSCEQNLNHDAMYWYRQDPGQGLRLIYYSQIVNDFQKGDIAEGYSVSREKKESFPLTVTSAQKNPTAFYLCARTDESSYNEQFFGPGTRLTVL.